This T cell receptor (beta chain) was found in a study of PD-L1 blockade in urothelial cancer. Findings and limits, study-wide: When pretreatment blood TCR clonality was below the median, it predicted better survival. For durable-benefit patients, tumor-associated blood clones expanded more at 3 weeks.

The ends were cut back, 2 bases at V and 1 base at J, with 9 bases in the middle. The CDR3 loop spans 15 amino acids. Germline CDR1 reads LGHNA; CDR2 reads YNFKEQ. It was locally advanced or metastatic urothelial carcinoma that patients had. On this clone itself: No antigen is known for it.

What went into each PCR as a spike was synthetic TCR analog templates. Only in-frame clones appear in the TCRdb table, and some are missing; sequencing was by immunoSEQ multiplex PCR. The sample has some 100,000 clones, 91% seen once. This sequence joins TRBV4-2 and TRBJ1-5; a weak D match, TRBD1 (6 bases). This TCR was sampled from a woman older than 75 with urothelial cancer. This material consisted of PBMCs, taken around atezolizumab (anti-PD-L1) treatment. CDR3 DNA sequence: TGTGCCAGCAGCCAACAACAGGGAAGCAATCAGCCCCAGCATTTT. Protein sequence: CASSQQQGSNQPQHF.